This T cell receptor beta chain was documented in a study of T cell responses to AZD1222 COVID-19 vaccine (dated by TCRdb to the early 2020s). With regard to the full study: TCR sequencing covered about 230 trial participants: 200 to 220 given two doses of AZD1222 and 26 given two doses of MenACWY control vaccine. Enrollment into the trials was organized by age into subgroups of 18-55, 56-69 and 70-plus years, and those subgroups contained 148, 28 and 57 TCR-sequenced participants, respectively.

Remarks on this clone: Its cognate antigen has yet to be identified. The input lacks base qualities; no much larger clone sits a single base away.

The CDR3 covers 15 residues, taking in both the cysteine and the phenylalanine. Just the 45-base CDR3 DNA is kept, in frame starting at base 1. V trim: 8 bases; J trim: 5 bases; unmatched bases: 11. CDR1 is given as SGHRS and CDR2 as YFSETQ, both from the germline V gene. Results and caveats for the whole study, not just this receptor: Conclusions about previously exposed vaccinees are limited, since just six AZD1222 recipients were seropositive for SARS-CoV-2 at baseline. The 56-69-year group was small, and its depth increase did not reach significance, likely because of low power. Spike-specific TCR breadth and depth rose significantly after two AZD1222 doses compared with day 0 and with MenACWY recipients. The whole spike protein was spanned by vaccine-associated CD4 TCRs, and dominant responses were seen in regions 160-218 and 743-854. Participants were mostly white British and included more females than males, and it was suggested by the authors that clonal diversity may have been underestimated. Nearly half of unique spike-specific TCRs reportedly recognized epitopes outside regions mutated in the B.1.351 and B.1.1.7 variants. Because no day 14 peak-response samples were available, the repertoires could be characterized only after the peak T cell response.

The CDR3 regions of human TCRbeta chains were analyzed by immunosequencing. As for the authors' bioinformatics: TCRs in the repertoires were compared against a reference library of SARS-CoV-2-specific TCRs that had been generated with the MIRA antigen-specificity platform. Breadth was defined as the fraction of unique TCRs that were SARS-CoV-2-associated, and depth was defined as the fraction of total T cells that were SARS-CoV-2-associated. Using the MIRA data, every spike-specific TCR was mapped to the spike region that the TCR reacted to and assigned to either a CD4 or a CD8 class. Log10-transformed breadth and depth values were compared by one-way ANOVA with Sidak's multiple comparisons tests. Entries here come from immuneACCESS through TCRdb and include only in-frame sequences with V and J called. Some clones fail to appear in such tables; in the studies checked, an unresolved V gene covers under half of the shortfall, and the cause of the remainder is unknown. The V and J calls and clone size are taken from that table; D and trimming were inferred from the DNA. The sample table contains about 120,000 clones; only one count was recorded for about 86% of them. Clones ranked in the top ten supply 17% of the sample.

Interpreted using the paper, the time point label stands for: about 28 days (+/-7) after the second vaccine dose. AZD1222 recipients given second doses at about 4 weeks or at about 12 weeks were pooled, since spike-specific TCR depth and breadth were not found to differ between the two schedules. Samples from vaccinated people were obtained from the UK trials COV001 and COV002, which included a single-blind randomized controlled phase 2/3 trial of AZD1222 (ChAdOx1 nCoV-19) in healthy adults. For TCRbeta chain sequencing, PBMC samples were collected from trial participants at day 0 and at day 28 after the second dose.

The starting material was peripheral blood, obtained 28 days after the second AZD1222 dose. The rearranged segments are TRBV5-1 and TRBJ2-2; 8 central nucleotides agree with TRBD2. This sequence originates from an adult who received the AZD1222 COVID-19 vaccine. The CDR3 here reads CASQSGTRGTGELFF. In nucleotide form, the sequence is TGCGCCAGTCAATCCGGGACTAGGGGGACCGGGGAGCTGTTTTTT. The full variable domain, with segments outside the CDR3 supplied by the reference TRBV5-1 and TRBJ2-2 proteins, appears as KAGVTQTPRYLIKTRGQQVTLSCSPISGHRSVSWYQQTPGQGLQFLFEYFSETQRNKGNFPGRFSGRQFSNSRSEMNVSTLELGDSALYLCASQSGTRGTGELFFGEGSRLTVL.